This T cell receptor (beta chain) was captured by sequencing in a study of cytomegalovirus exposure and HLA in healthy donors. CDR3 length: 16 residues. The ends lost 4 bases at V and 2 bases at J; junction bases unmatched: 9. Looked up from germline, CDR1 is MGHRA and CDR2 is YSYEKL. In the PCR, 60 Vbeta and 13 Jbeta primers were used. Using immunoSEQ multiplex PCR, the repertoire was profiled, and TCRdb retains in-frame clones only, with some absent. The sample gives some 140,000 clones, roughly 70% of which show up once; around 4.7% is in the top ten. Study-level points and caveats: Presence/absence analyses treated sequencing depth as roughly uniform across donors. HLA restriction was apparent for most CMV-associated TCR beta chains in a later analysis. Among immune exposure information, only CMV serostatus was available. Later examination showed HLA-associated TCR beta chains had greater clonal expansion than equally common others.

Regarding this clone: What it recognizes is unknown.

The origin of this receptor is a young man in good health and CMV-seropositive. Sequences were obtained from PBMCs. The chain employs TRBV4-1 and TRBJ1-1; 8 nucleotides align to TRBD1. The CDR3 loop reads CASSPGQGMGNTEAFF. DNA of the CDR3: TGCGCCAGCAGCCCCGGACAGGGTATGGGTAACACTGAAGCTTTCTTT.